A selection of T cell receptor beta chains follows, all from one sample in a study of CD8+ T cells in alopecia areata. Clones were sequenced by immunoSEQ multiplex PCR, and TCRdb holds only the in-frame ones, with some missing. This table has roughly 150,000 clones, around 58% appearing once. Sample: CD4+ T cells sorted from blood, taken at week 0. Receptors were obtained from a human donor with alopecia areata. The CDR3 runs from the conserved cysteine through the conserved F or W. Fields, in order: CDR3 protein, CDR3 DNA, D gene, V gene, clone size, J gene. The D gene is left open where the match is weak. Only some rows state a clone size, as once, few, many or a class for expanded clones.

CDR3 protein: CASSPDRANVLTF; CDR3 DNA: TGTGCCAGCTCACCCGACAGGGCCAACGTCCTGACTTTC; D gene: NA; V gene: TRBV18; clone size: NA; J gene: TRBJ2-6
CDR3 protein: CAGSGQGVSELFF; CDR3 DNA: TGTGCCGGATCGGGACAGGGGGTTTCGGAACTGTTTTTT; D gene: TRBD1; V gene: TRBV30; clone size: few; J gene: TRBJ1-4
CDR3 protein: CASSSPRGPLYEQYF; CDR3 DNA: TGTGCCAGCAGTTCTCCCAGGGGGCCCCTCTACGAGCAGTACTTC; D gene: TRBD1; V gene: TRBV27; clone size: NA; J gene: TRBJ2-7
CDR3 protein: CASSKAGSTDMQYF; CDR3 DNA: TGTGCCAGCAGCAAGGCGGGGAGCACAGATATGCAGTATTTT; D gene: NA; V gene: TRBV6-1; clone size: NA; J gene: TRBJ2-3
CDR3 protein: CAWGSGGVEKLFF; CDR3 DNA: TGTGCCTGGGGGTCAGGAGGGGTTGAAAAACTGTTTTTT; D gene: NA; V gene: TRBV30; clone size: NA; J gene: TRBJ1-4
CDR3 protein: CAWSPGQNQPQHF; CDR3 DNA: TGTGCCTGGAGTCCGGGACAAAATCAGCCCCAGCATTTT; D gene: NA; V gene: TRBV30; clone size: NA; J gene: TRBJ1-5
CDR3 protein: CASSESRAGDYEQYF; CDR3 DNA: TGTGCCAGCAGTGAATCAAGAGCGGGGGACTACGAGCAGTACTTC; D gene: TRBD2; V gene: TRBV25-1; clone size: few; J gene: TRBJ2-7
CDR3 protein: CASSPGRTQETQYF; CDR3 DNA: TGTGCCAGCTCACCGGGACGGACCCAAGAGACCCAGTACTTC; D gene: NA; V gene: TRBV18; clone size: NA; J gene: TRBJ2-5
CDR3 protein: CASVTSGGWETQYF; CDR3 DNA: TGTGCCAGCGTGACTAGCGGGGGGTGGGAGACCCAGTACTTC; D gene: TRBD2; V gene: TRBV6-6; clone size: few; J gene: TRBJ2-5
CDR3 protein: CASSVTGTSGVGEQFF; CDR3 DNA: TGTGCCAGCAGCGTAACCGGGACTAGCGGGGTCGGTGAGCAGTTCTTC; D gene: TRBD2; V gene: TRBV9; clone size: NA; J gene: TRBJ2-1
CDR3 protein: CASSQGFRGRDEQYF; CDR3 DNA: TGTGCCAGCAGCCAAGGTTTCAGGGGGCGTGACGAGCAGTACTTC; D gene: TRBD1; V gene: TRBV7-9; clone size: NA; J gene: TRBJ2-7
CDR3 protein: CAWIFGPTFRDTEAFF; CDR3 DNA: TGTGCCTGGATCTTCGGACCAACCTTCAGGGACACTGAAGCTTTCTTT; D gene: NA; V gene: TRBV30; clone size: NA; J gene: TRBJ1-1
CDR3 protein: CSVRPMGPSYEQYF; CDR3 DNA: TGCAGCGTTCGTCCCATGGGACCGAGCTACGAGCAGTACTTC; D gene: NA; V gene: TRBV29-1; clone size: few; J gene: TRBJ2-7
CDR3 protein: CASSLGQGAASPLHF; CDR3 DNA: TGCGCCAGCAGCTTGGGGCAGGGGGCTGCTTCACCCCTCCACTTT; D gene: TRBD1; V gene: TRBV5-1; clone size: NA; J gene: TRBJ1-6
CDR3 protein: CASSYGTSGEARQYF; CDR3 DNA: TGCGCCAGCAGCTACGGGACTAGCGGGGAGGCTCGGCAGTACTTC; D gene: TRBD2; V gene: TRBV5-1; clone size: few; J gene: TRBJ2-7
CDR3 protein: CSVEVGYGYTF; CDR3 DNA: TGCAGCGTTGAAGTCGGGTATGGCTACACCTTC; D gene: NA; V gene: TRBV29-1; clone size: NA; J gene: TRBJ1-2
CDR3 protein: CAWSVRLGTQYF; CDR3 DNA: TGTGCCTGGAGTGTACGGCTGGGGACCCAGTACTTC; D gene: NA; V gene: TRBV30; clone size: once; J gene: TRBJ2-5
CDR3 protein: CASSLNYGYTF; CDR3 DNA: TGTGCCAGCAGCTTGAACTATGGCTACACCTTC; D gene: NA; V gene: TRBV6-1; clone size: NA; J gene: TRBJ1-2
CDR3 protein: CASSPRTSGTGELFF; CDR3 DNA: TGTGCCAGCAGCCCCAGGACTAGCGGGACCGGGGAGCTGTTTTTT; D gene: TRBD2; V gene: TRBV7-2; clone size: few; J gene: TRBJ2-2
CDR3 protein: CSVEFVSSFYGYTF; CDR3 DNA: TGCAGCGTTGAATTTGTCAGTTCTTTCTATGGCTACACCTTC; D gene: NA; V gene: TRBV29-1; clone size: NA; J gene: TRBJ1-2
CDR3 protein: CASSSQGTGGNSPLHF; CDR3 DNA: TGCGCCAGCAGCTCACAGGGGACGGGGGGTAATTCACCCCTCCACTTT; D gene: TRBD1; V gene: TRBV4-3; clone size: NA; J gene: TRBJ1-6
CDR3 protein: CAISDTGEEGYTF; CDR3 DNA: TGTGCCATCAGTGATACAGGGGAGGAAGGCTACACCTTC; D gene: TRBD1; V gene: TRBV10-3; clone size: NA; J gene: TRBJ1-2
CDR3 protein: CAWMSEYEQFF; CDR3 DNA: TGTGCCTGGATGAGTGAGTATGAGCAGTTCTTC; D gene: NA; V gene: TRBV30; clone size: NA; J gene: TRBJ2-1
CDR3 protein: CASTGTGGGQPQHF; CDR3 DNA: TGTGCCAGTACCGGGACAGGGGGTGGTCAGCCCCAGCATTTT; D gene: TRBD1; V gene: TRBV19; clone size: NA; J gene: TRBJ1-5
CDR3 protein: CASSSERGRFGYTF; CDR3 DNA: TGTGCCAGCAGCTCTGAAAGGGGCCGATTTGGCTACACCTTC; D gene: NA; V gene: TRBV7-2; clone size: NA; J gene: TRBJ1-2
CDR3 protein: CSVGGQGLNTEAFF; CDR3 DNA: TGCAGCGTTGGGGGACAGGGTTTGAACACTGAAGCTTTCTTT; D gene: TRBD1; V gene: TRBV29-1; clone size: few; J gene: TRBJ1-1
CDR3 protein: CAIRDGGGSNGNTIYF; CDR3 DNA: TGTGCCATCAGAGACGGGGGAGGTTCGAATGGAAACACCATATATTTT; D gene: NA; V gene: TRBV10-3; clone size: few; J gene: TRBJ1-3
CDR3 protein: CASSPIGAQETQYF; CDR3 DNA: TGTGCCAGCTCACCAATTGGAGCCCAAGAGACCCAGTACTTC; D gene: NA; V gene: TRBV18; clone size: few; J gene: TRBJ2-5
CDR3 protein: CASSLGDTRMAGELFF; CDR3 DNA: TGTGCCAGCAGTTTGGGGGACACCCGGATGGCCGGGGAGCTGTTTTTT; D gene: NA; V gene: TRBV27; clone size: NA; J gene: TRBJ2-2
CDR3 protein: CASSRGSGESGGGELFF; CDR3 DNA: TGTGCCAGCAGCCGGGGTAGCGGGGAGTCGGGAGGCGGGGAGCTGTTTTTT; D gene: TRBD2; V gene: TRBV4-2; clone size: NA; J gene: TRBJ2-2
CDR3 protein: CASSRIGLAGGTDTQYF; CDR3 DNA: TGTGCCAGCAGCCGAATAGGCTTAGCGGGGGGCACAGATACGCAGTATTTT; D gene: TRBD2; V gene: TRBV4-2; clone size: NA; J gene: TRBJ2-3
CDR3 protein: CASNPGTVYNEQFF; CDR3 DNA: TGTGCCAGCAACCCCGGGACGGTTTACAATGAGCAGTTCTTC; D gene: NA; V gene: TRBV25-1; clone size: NA; J gene: TRBJ2-1
CDR3 protein: CRVSGQGSDGYTF; CDR3 DNA: TGCAGAGTATCGGGACAGGGTTCGGATGGCTACACCTTC; D gene: TRBD1; V gene: TRBV29-1; clone size: NA; J gene: TRBJ1-2
CDR3 protein: CASSPGGRGGYTF; CDR3 DNA: TGTGCCAGCAGCCCCGGGGGCCGGGGTGGCTACACCTTC; D gene: NA; V gene: TRBV7-2; clone size: few; J gene: TRBJ1-2
CDR3 protein: CASSPPGLAGGEQYF; CDR3 DNA: TGTGCCAGCAGCCCACCGGGACTAGCGGGGGGTGAGCAGTACTTC; D gene: TRBD2; V gene: TRBV9; clone size: NA; J gene: TRBJ2-7
CDR3 protein: CASSEWASGTHSNQPQHF; CDR3 DNA: TGTGCCAGCAGTGAATGGGCCTCCGGGACACATAGCAATCAGCCCCAGCATTTT; D gene: NA; V gene: TRBV25-1; clone size: NA; J gene: TRBJ1-5
CDR3 protein: CASSQDDSPTVYGYTF; CDR3 DNA: TGTGCCAGCAGCCAAGATGACAGCCCGACAGTCTATGGCTACACCTTC; D gene: NA; V gene: TRBV4-2; clone size: NA; J gene: TRBJ1-2
CDR3 protein: CSVVQGGNQPQHF; CDR3 DNA: TGCAGCGTTGTACAGGGGGGCAATCAGCCCCAGCATTTT; D gene: TRBD1; V gene: TRBV29-1; clone size: NA; J gene: TRBJ1-5
CDR3 protein: CASSYSNRNTEAFF; CDR3 DNA: TGTGCCAGCAGTTACTCGAACAGGAACACTGAAGCTTTCTTT; D gene: NA; V gene: TRBV6-5; clone size: NA; J gene: TRBJ1-1
CDR3 protein: CASSPDRLNTEAFF; CDR3 DNA: TGTGCCAGCTCACCGGACAGGTTGAACACTGAAGCTTTCTTT; D gene: TRBD1; V gene: TRBV18; clone size: NA; J gene: TRBJ1-1
CDR3 protein: CASSKVPTDTQYF; CDR3 DNA: TGTGCCAGCAGCAAGGTCCCCACAGATACGCAGTATTTT; D gene: NA; V gene: TRBV5-4; clone size: NA; J gene: TRBJ2-3
CDR3 protein: CAWSREFGGRNTEAFF; CDR3 DNA: TGTGCCTGGAGTAGGGAGTTCGGGGGCCGGAACACTGAAGCTTTCTTT; D gene: NA; V gene: TRBV30; clone size: NA; J gene: TRBJ1-1
CDR3 protein: CASSLAGGRNIQYF; CDR3 DNA: TGTGCCAGCAGCCTAGCGGGGGGAAGGAACATTCAGTACTTC; D gene: TRBD2; V gene: TRBV7-3; clone size: NA; J gene: TRBJ2-4
CDR3 protein: CASSQDLGSPLHF; CDR3 DNA: TGCGCCAGCAGCCAAGATCTAGGGTCACCCCTCCACTTT; D gene: NA; V gene: TRBV4-3; clone size: NA; J gene: TRBJ1-6
CDR3 protein: CASSQSGVNRGNSPLHF; CDR3 DNA: TGTGCCAGCAGCCAATCTGGAGTTAACCGTGGAAATTCACCCCTCCACTTT; D gene: NA; V gene: TRBV4-2; clone size: NA; J gene: TRBJ1-6
CDR3 protein: CASSVRGGSGELFF; CDR3 DNA: TGTGCCAGCAGCGTCCGAGGAGGGTCCGGGGAGCTGTTTTTT; D gene: NA; V gene: TRBV9; clone size: NA; J gene: TRBJ2-2
CDR3 protein: CASSYGGAREKLFF; CDR3 DNA: TGTGCCAGCAGTTACGGGGGCGCGAGGGAAAAACTGTTTTTT; D gene: NA; V gene: TRBV6-5; clone size: NA; J gene: TRBJ1-4
CDR3 protein: CASRPASNQPQHF; CDR3 DNA: TGTGCCAGCAGGCCCGCGAGCAATCAGCCCCAGCATTTT; D gene: NA; V gene: TRBV2; clone size: NA; J gene: TRBJ1-5
CDR3 protein: CSATDGAYEQYF; CDR3 DNA: TGCAGCGCCACCGACGGCGCCTACGAGCAGTACTTC; D gene: NA; V gene: TRBV29-1; clone size: NA; J gene: TRBJ2-7
CDR3 protein: CASSLIPSYNEQFF; CDR3 DNA: TGCGCCAGCAGCTTGATCCCCTCATACAATGAGCAGTTCTTC; D gene: NA; V gene: TRBV5-1; clone size: once; J gene: TRBJ2-1
CDR3 protein: CASTLEGVGSPLHF; CDR3 DNA: TGCGCCAGCACGCTTGAGGGGGTAGGGTCACCCCTCCACTTT; D gene: NA; V gene: TRBV5-1; clone size: NA; J gene: TRBJ1-6
CDR3 protein: CASGGTGLSSGANVLTF; CDR3 DNA: TGCGCCAGCGGGGGGACAGGGCTTTCCTCTGGGGCCAACGTCCTGACTTTT; D gene: TRBD1; V gene: TRBV5-1; clone size: NA; J gene: TRBJ2-6